Presented here are 22 T cell receptor beta chains from one specimen sequenced in a study of shared clonotypes between healthy human individuals (dated by TCRdb to about 2020). The library relied on the immunoSEQ multiplex PCR assay. The source is immuneACCESS, and TCRdb retained only in-frame sequences with V and J called. Part of the clones is not carried over; for the studies checked, unresolved V genes explain less than half of this, and the remainder is unexplained. The table for this sample lists roughly 600,000 clones; roughly 98% of them were counted only once. Jointly, the top ten make up 0.25% to 0.35% of the sample. For the CD8 naive samples, CD45RO-negative cells were positively selected for CCR7, yielding a CD45RA+CCR7+ population from which TemRA cells were excluded. Sequencing was done on a sample of naive CD8+ T cells sorted from blood. Interpreted using the paper, the cell subset or site label stands for: CD45RA+CCR7+. Receptors were obtained from a man between 25 and 39 years old in good health.

This rearrangement joins TRBV13 to TRBJ2-1; D tentatively reads TRBD1 or TRBD2 (5 bases each). The CDR3 contains 20 residues. Looked up from germline, CDR1 is PRHDT and CDR2 is FYEKMQ (reference sequence). V was trimmed by 5 bases and J by 0 bases, leaving 26 bases between them. The CDR3 spells CASSHRMGVALLNSYNEQFF. The DNA for the CDR3 is TGTGCCAGCAGCCACCGAATGGGGGTAGCCCTCCTCAACTCCTACAATGAGCAGTTCTTC.

The rearrangement joins TRBV4-3 to TRBJ1-1; D gene ambiguous. Germline V gene lookup returns CDR1 LGHNA and CDR2 YSLEER. V was pared by 3 bases and J by 0 bases, with 14 bases between. CDR3 length: 16 residues. CDR3 protein: CASSQSRPPMNTEAFF. The CDR3 coding sequence is TGCGCCAGCAGCCAGTCCCGGCCTCCCATGAACACTGAAGCTTTCTTT.

The chain is built from TRBV11-2 and TRBJ2-7; 13 bases match TRBD2. Germline lookup yields CDR1 SGHAT and CDR2 FQNNGV. The CDR3 extends over 16 amino acids. Trimming removed 2 bases from V and 6 bases from J; junction bases left unmatched: 7. The CDR3 loop is CASSLSSGLAGFEQYF. CDR3 DNA sequence: TGTGCCAGCAGCTTAAGTTCGGGACTAGCGGGATTCGAGCAGTACTTC.

This clone occurred once. The chain couples TRBV12-5 to TRBJ2-1; the D gene is possibly TRBD1 (6 bases). The CDR3 length is 12 residues. V was shortened by 6 bases and J by 4 bases, with 7 bases between the two germline ends. CDR1 LGHNT and CDR2 FRNRAP come from the germline V gene. CDR3 amino acids: CASGQGYNEQFF. The CDR3, as DNA: TGTGCTAGTGGACAGGGATACAATGAGCAGTTCTTC.

The V call is TRBV11-2, the J call TRBJ2-1, with D perhaps matching TRBD1 (6 bases). The germline V and J ends were trimmed by 4 bases and 7 bases, with 14 bases remaining between them. CDR1 is SGHAT and CDR2 is FQNNGV in the germline V gene. CDR3 length: 14 amino acids. The CDR3 DNA reads as TGTGCCAGCAGCTATGTCAGGGGAAGGAATGAGCAGTTCTTC. Translation: CASSYVRGRNEQFF.

V and J are TRBV9 and TRBJ2-1; D is undetermined. Trimming pared 2 bases from V and 7 bases from J, leaving 19 bases between. The CDR3 runs 16 residues. Looked up from germline, CDR1 is SGDLS and CDR2 is YYNGEE. Here the CDR3 reads CASSVSGNYLTNEQFF. CDR3 nucleotides: TGTGCCAGCAGCGTTAGTGGGAACTACCTTACGAATGAGCAGTTCTTC.

The chain carries TRBV2 and TRBJ2-1; weak D call: TRBD1 (5 bases). The germline V and J ends were trimmed by 3 bases and 8 bases, with 14 bases remaining between them. CDR1 is SNHLY and CDR2 is FYNNEI in the germline V gene. This CDR3 has 14 amino acids. CDR3 DNA: TGTGCCAGCAGTGACCCTTTGACAGTGTATGAGCAGTTCTTC. Translating it yields CASSDPLTVYEQFF.

This chain uses TRBV9 with TRBJ2-1, with 10 bases aligning to TRBD1. The CDR3 runs 16 residues. Germline loops: CDR1 SGDLS, CDR2 YYNGEE. The junction had 7 bases not matched to a gene; V was cut back by 4 bases and J by 3 bases. CDR3 sequence: CASSRDRGLLYNEQFF. The CDR3 nucleotides are TGTGCCAGCAGCCGTGACAGGGGGCTGCTCTACAATGAGCAGTTCTTC.

The chain recombines TRBV11-2 with TRBJ2-1, with TRBD2 matching over 11 bases. Trimming at V came to 4 bases and at J to 13 bases, leaving 15 bases not matched to a gene. CDR3 length: 16 residues. Germline assignment: CDR1 SGHAT and CDR2 FQNNGV. The CDR3, as DNA: TGTGCCAGCAGCTCTCTAGCGGGAGGCCCCACCCTGTTCCAGTTCTTC. This translates into CASSSLAGGPTLFQFF.

This clone was seen a single time. In DNA, the CDR3 is TGTGCCAGCAGCCTACCATACGACTCCTACAATGAGCAGTTCTTC. This encodes CASSLPYDSYNEQFF. J is TRBJ2-1 and V is TRBV7-9; D is unclear. Germline V gives CDR1 SEHNR, CDR2 FQNEAQ (reference sequence). This CDR3 is built from 15 residues. Trimming pared 5 bases from V and 0 bases from J, leaving 11 bases between.

The chain has TRBV7-9 and TRBJ2-3, with 11 bases aligning to TRBD2. Trimming cost V 2 bases and J 5 bases; bases outside gene matches: 6. Germline V CDR1 and CDR2: SEHNR, FQNEAQ (reference sequence). The CDR3 is made up of 16 amino acids. CDR3 sequence (DNA): TGTGCCAGCAGCTTACAGACTAGCGGGGTGGAAGATACGCAGTATTTT. It translates to CASSLQTSGVEDTQYF.

For this clone: Its ends do not fully match the called genes, so a read error is possible. The V gene is TRBV7-7, the J gene TRBJ2-5; 10 bases fit TRBD1. Looked up from germline, CDR1 is SSHAT and CDR2 is FNYEAQ (reference sequence). This CDR3 region has 17 residues. This chain's CDR3 is CASSQETGGGLNSAQYF. Here the CDR3 DNA reads TGTGCTAGCAGCCAAGAGACAGGGGGCGGCCTTAATTCGGCCCAGTACTTC.

The rearrangement links TRBV27 to TRBJ2-7; 10 bases match TRBD1. CDR1 is MNHEY and CDR2 is SMNVEV in the germline V gene (reference sequence). With 3 bases clipped from V and 3 bases from J, the junction kept 5 bases outside the gene matches. CDR3 length: 15 residues. Written as DNA, the CDR3 is TGTGCCAGCAGTTTTGGGGGACAGGGGTTCTACGAGCAGTACTTC. It translates to CASSFGGQGFYEQYF.

V and J are TRBV27 and TRBJ2-7; D ambiguous. V dropped 6 bases and J dropped 4 bases, with 7 bases sitting between them. Germline V gene lookup returns CDR1 MNHEY and CDR2 SMNVEV (reference sequence). This CDR3 spans 11 amino acids. This CDR3 reads CASSNFYEQYF. DNA of the CDR3: TGTGCCAGCAGCAACTTTTACGAGCAGTACTTC.

This sequence joins TRBV19 and TRBJ1-2; 10 nucleotides align to TRBD1. This CDR3 has 14 amino acids. Germline CDR1 LNHDA, CDR2 SQIVND (reference sequence). The ends lost 3 bases at V and 12 bases at J; junction bases unmatched: 10. The chain's CDR3 is CASSIQPGQGSDTF. The CDR3 DNA reads TGTGCCAGTAGTATCCAACCGGGACAGGGGAGTGACACCTTC.

The chain is built from TRBV5-1 and TRBJ2-7; D is unresolved. V was cut by 7 bases and J by 1 base, with 6 bases left in between. CDR1 is SGHRS and CDR2 is YFSETQ in the germline V gene. The CDR3 runs 11 residues. CDR3 nucleotide sequence: TGCGCCAGCGGCGATTCCTACGAGCAGTACTTC. As protein: CASGDSYEQYF. Looking up the rest from reference TRBV5-1 and TRBJ2-7 gives the full variable domain: KAGVTQTPRYLIKTRGQQVTLSCSPISGHRSVSWYQQTPGQGLQFLFEYFSETQRNKGNFPGRFSGRQFSNSRSEMNVSTLELGDSALYLCASGDSYEQYFGPGTRLTVT.

This chain joins TRBV14 and TRBJ2-2, with D perhaps TRBD1 (6 bases). The germline V and J ends were trimmed by 3 bases and 2 bases, with 10 bases remaining between them. There are 15 residues in the CDR3. Germline V gene sequence: CDR1 SGHDN, CDR2 FVKESK. CDR3 region: CASSHWTDNTGELFF. CDR3 sequence (DNA): TGTGCCAGCAGCCACTGGACAGATAACACCGGGGAGCTGTTTTTT. Looking up the rest from reference TRBV14 and TRBJ2-2 gives the full variable domain: EAGVTQFPSHSVIEKGQTVTLRCDPISGHDNLYWYRRVMGKEIKFLLHFVKESKQDESGMPNNRFLAERTGGTYSTLKVQPAELEDSGVYFCASSHWTDNTGELFFGEGSRLTVL.

The chain links TRBV6-1 to TRBJ2-5; D gene unclear. CDR1 and CDR2 from the germline V gene are MNHNS and SASEGT. CDR3 length equals 15 residues. Trimming shortened V by 1 base and J by 4 bases, and 13 bases separated the two germline ends. CDR3 sequence (DNA): TGTGCCAGCAGTGAAGATCTTGGGCTGGGAGAGACCCAGTACTTC. Protein product: CASSEDLGLGETQYF.

V usage is TRBV16 and J usage is TRBJ1-2, with D perhaps TRBD1 (5 bases). The V gene lost 0 bases and the J gene lost 0 bases, with 11 bases spanning the gap. This CDR3 is 16 amino acids long. Looked up from germline, CDR1 is KGHSY and CDR2 is FQNENV. The CDR3: CASSQSPETANYGYTF. DNA for the CDR3: TGTGCCAGCAGCCAATCTCCAGAGACAGCTAACTATGGCTACACCTTC.

This chain connects TRBV11-3 to TRBJ2-1; D might be TRBD1 (5 bases). Germline V gives CDR1 SGHNT, CDR2 YENEEA. Deletions cut 2 bases from V and 8 bases from J, with 7 bases between. The CDR3 is 12 amino acids. The CDR3: CASSLPGYEQFF. The CDR3 DNA reads TGTGCCAGCAGCTTACCAGGGTATGAGCAGTTCTTC.

The V call is TRBV13, the J call TRBJ2-7; 8 bases fit TRBD2. The CDR3 contains 14 residues. The V gene end was trimmed by 7 bases and the J gene end by 1 base; junction bases not matched to a gene: 6. CDR1 and CDR2 from the germline V gene are PRHDT and FYEKMQ (reference sequence). The CDR3 loop reads CASTRLALSYEQYF. CDR3 nucleotide sequence: TGTGCCAGCACTAGACTAGCGCTTTCCTACGAGCAGTACTTC.

J is TRBJ2-7 and V is TRBV6-1, with 7 bases lining up with TRBD2. CDR1 and CDR2 from the germline V gene are MNHNS and SASEGT. The CDR3 totals 15 residues. The trim removed 3 bases at V and 0 bases at J, leaving 5 bases unmatched. The DNA of the CDR3 is TGTGCCAGCAGTGAGTGGGAGGGTTACTCCTACGAGCAGTACTTC. The encoded protein is CASSEWEGYSYEQYF.